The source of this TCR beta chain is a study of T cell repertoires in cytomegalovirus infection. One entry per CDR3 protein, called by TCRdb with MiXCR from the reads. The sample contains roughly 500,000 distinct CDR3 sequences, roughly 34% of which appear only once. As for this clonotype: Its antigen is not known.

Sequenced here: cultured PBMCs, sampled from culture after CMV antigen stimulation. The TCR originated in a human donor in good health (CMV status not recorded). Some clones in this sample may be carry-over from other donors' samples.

The CDR3 bases are TGTGCCAGTTTCGGCGGGATAAAAGATACGCAGTATTTT. Protein product: CASFGGIKDTQYF. The rearrangement joins TRBV6-6 to TRBJ2-3; maybe TRBD2 (6 bases). CDR3 size: 13 residues. Trimming took off 9 bases at V and 5 bases at J, with 15 bases between the two ends. The germline V gene encodes CDR1 MNHNY and CDR2 SVGAGI (reference sequence).